This T cell receptor (beta chain) was retrieved from a study of regulatory T cells in long-lasting Graves disease. Overall study findings and caveats: The study found lower TCR diversity in persistent Graves' patients than in newly diagnosed ones. Gene preferences differed: TRBV28, TRBJ1-2, TRBJ2-5 in persistent cases.

The time point denotes: persistent/refractory GD, antithyroid drugs over 5 years with positive TRAb. Researchers made the TCR library from RNA that was extracted from PBMCs. In building TCR beta libraries, iRepertoire HTBI primers were used together with Arm-PCR of CDR3 regions. TCRdb fed the multiplex PCR reads into MiXCR, producing one record per CDR3 protein. The table lists 400,000 or so distinct CDR3 sequences, roughly a quarter of them singletons. Only a few counts were recorded for this clonotype. Antigen unknown. Deletions cut 3 bases from V and 2 bases from J, with 17 bases between. CDR3 length equals 17 residues. Germline CDR1 and CDR2: MNHEY and SMNVEV (reference sequence).

This clonotype was obtained from a female donor with Graves disease. This sequence joins TRBV27 and TRBJ1-3; perhaps TRBD1 as D (6 bases). Sequenced here: peripheral blood mononuclear cells (PBMCs), sampled when the disease was refractory, from a patient treated with antithyroid drugs. CDR3 coding DNA: TGTGCCAGCAGTTTCAGTGGGCTCGGGGGGCCTGGAAACACCATATATTTT. As protein: CASSFSGLGGPGNTIYF.